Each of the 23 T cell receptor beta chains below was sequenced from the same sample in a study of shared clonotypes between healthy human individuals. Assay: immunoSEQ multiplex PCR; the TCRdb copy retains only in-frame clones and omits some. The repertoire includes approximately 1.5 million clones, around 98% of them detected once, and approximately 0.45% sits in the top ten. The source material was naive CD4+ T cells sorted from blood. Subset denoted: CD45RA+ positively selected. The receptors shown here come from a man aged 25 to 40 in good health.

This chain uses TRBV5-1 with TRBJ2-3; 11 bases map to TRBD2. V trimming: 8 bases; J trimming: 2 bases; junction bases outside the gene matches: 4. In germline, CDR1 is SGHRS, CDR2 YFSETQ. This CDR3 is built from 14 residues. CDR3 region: CASATSGVTDTQYF. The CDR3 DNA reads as TGCGCCAGTGCGACTAGCGGGGTCACAGATACGCAGTATTTT.

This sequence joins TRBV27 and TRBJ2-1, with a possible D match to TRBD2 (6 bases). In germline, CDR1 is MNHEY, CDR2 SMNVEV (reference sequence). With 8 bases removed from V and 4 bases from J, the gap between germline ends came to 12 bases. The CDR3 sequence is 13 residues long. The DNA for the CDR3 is TGTGCCAGCCGCCCGGGGGTGTACAATGAGCAGTTCTTC. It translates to CASRPGVYNEQFF.

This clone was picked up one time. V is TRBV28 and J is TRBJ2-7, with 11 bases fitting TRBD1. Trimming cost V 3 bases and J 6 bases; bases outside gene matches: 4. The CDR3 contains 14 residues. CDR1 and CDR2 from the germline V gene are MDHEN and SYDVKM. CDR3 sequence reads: CASSFPGQGVEQYF. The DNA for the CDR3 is TGTGCCAGCAGTTTCCCGGGACAGGGGGTCGAGCAGTACTTC.

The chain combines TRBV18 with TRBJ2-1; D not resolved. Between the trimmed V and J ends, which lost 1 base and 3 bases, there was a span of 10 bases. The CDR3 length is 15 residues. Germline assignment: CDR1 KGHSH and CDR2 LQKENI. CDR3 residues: CASSPQPSNYNEQFF. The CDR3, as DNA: TGTGCCAGCTCACCACAACCCTCCAACTACAATGAGCAGTTCTTC.

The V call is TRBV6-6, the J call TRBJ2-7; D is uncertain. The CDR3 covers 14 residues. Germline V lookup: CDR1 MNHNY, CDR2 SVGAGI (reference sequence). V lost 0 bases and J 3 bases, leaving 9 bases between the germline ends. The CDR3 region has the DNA TGTGCCAGCAGTTACTCGAGGCAGCGCTACGAGCAGTACTTC. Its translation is CASSYSRQRYEQYF.

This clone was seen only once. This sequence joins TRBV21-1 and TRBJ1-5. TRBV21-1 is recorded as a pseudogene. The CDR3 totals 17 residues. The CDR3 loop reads CASSKAGEGDGNQPQHF. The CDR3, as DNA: TGTGCCAGCAGCAAAGCGGGTGAGGGCGATGGTAATCAGCCCCAGCATTTT.

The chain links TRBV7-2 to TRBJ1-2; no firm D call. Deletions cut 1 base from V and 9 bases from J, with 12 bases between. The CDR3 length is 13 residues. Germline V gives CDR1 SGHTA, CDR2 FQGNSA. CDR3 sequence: CASSLEMAVRYTF. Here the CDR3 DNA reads TGTGCCAGCAGCTTAGAAATGGCAGTTCGCTACACCTTC.

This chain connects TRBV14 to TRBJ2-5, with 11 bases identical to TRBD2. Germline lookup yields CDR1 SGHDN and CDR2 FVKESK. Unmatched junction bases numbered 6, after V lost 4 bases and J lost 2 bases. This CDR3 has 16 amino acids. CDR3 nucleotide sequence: TGTGCCAGCAGCCGGGGACTAGCGGTTGGTCAAGAGACCCAGTACTTC. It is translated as CASSRGLAVGQETQYF.

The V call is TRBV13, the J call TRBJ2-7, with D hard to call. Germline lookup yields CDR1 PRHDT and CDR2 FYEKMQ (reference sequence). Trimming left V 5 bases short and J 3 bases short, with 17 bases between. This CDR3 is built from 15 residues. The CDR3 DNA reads TGTGCCAGCAGCACCGGACGGGCCCCGTACTACGAGCAGTACTTC. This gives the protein CASSTGRAPYYEQYF.

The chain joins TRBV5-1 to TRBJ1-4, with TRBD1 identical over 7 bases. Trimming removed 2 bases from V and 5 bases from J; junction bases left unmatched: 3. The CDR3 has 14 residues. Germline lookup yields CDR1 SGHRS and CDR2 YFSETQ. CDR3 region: CASSLSRGNEKLFF. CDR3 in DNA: TGCGCCAGCAGCTTATCCAGGGGGAATGAAAAACTGTTTTTT.

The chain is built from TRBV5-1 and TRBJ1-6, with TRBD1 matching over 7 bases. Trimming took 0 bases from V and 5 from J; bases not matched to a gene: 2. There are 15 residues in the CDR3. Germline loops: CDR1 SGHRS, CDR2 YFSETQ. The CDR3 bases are TGCGCCAGCAGCTTGGGGGACAGTGATAATTCACCCCTCCACTTT. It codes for CASSLGDSDNSPLHF.

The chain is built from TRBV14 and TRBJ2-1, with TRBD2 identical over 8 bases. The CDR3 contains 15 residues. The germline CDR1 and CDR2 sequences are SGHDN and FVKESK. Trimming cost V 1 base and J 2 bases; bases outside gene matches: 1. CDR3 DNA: TGTGCCAGCAGCCAAGGAGCGGGAGCCTACAATGAGCAGTTCTTC. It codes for CASSQGAGAYNEQFF. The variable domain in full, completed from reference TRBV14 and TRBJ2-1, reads EAGVTQFPSHSVIEKGQTVTLRCDPISGHDNLYWYRRVMGKEIKFLLHFVKESKQDESGMPNNRFLAERTGGTYSTLKVQPAELEDSGVYFCASSQGAGAYNEQFFGPGTRLTVL.

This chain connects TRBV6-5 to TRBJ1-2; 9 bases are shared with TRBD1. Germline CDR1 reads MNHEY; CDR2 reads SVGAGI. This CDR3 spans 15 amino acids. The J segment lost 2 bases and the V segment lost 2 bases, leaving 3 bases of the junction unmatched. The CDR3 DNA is TGTGCCAGCAGTTACACGGGGACAGGGAACTATGGCTACACCTTC. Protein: CASSYTGTGNYGYTF.

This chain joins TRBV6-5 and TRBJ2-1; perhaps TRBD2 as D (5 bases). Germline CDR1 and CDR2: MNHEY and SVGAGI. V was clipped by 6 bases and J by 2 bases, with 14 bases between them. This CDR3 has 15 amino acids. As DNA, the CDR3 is TGTGCCAGCAGAACGACTACCTCCCCCTACAATGAGCAGTTCTTC. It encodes CASRTTTSPYNEQFF.

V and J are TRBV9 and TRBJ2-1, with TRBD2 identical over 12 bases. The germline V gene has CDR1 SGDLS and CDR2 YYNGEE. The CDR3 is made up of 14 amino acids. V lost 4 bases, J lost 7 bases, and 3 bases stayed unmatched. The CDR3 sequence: CASSLAGGPNEQFF. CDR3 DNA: TGTGCCAGCAGCCTAGCGGGAGGGCCTAATGAGCAGTTCTTC.

This chain's CDR3 is CASSPWALAGVNYGYTF. In DNA form, the CDR3 reads TGTGCCAGCAGCCCGTGGGCCCTAGCGGGTGTTAACTATGGCTACACCTTC. This rearrangement joins TRBV7-2 to TRBJ1-2; no clear D. CDR1 and CDR2 (germline): SGHTA, FQGNSA. The CDR3 consists of 17 residues. The V gene lost 5 bases and the J gene lost 1 base, with 20 bases spanning the gap.

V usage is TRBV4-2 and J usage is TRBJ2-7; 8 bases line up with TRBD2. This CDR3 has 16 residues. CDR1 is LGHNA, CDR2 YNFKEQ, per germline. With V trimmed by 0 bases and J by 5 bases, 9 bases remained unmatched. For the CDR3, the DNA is TGTGCCAGCAGCCAAGAGCCCAGCGGGAGAATCGACGAGCAGTACTTC. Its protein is CASSQEPSGRIDEQYF.

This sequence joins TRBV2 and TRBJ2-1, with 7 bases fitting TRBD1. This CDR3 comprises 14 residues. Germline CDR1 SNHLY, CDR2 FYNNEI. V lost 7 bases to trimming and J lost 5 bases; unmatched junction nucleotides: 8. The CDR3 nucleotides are TGTGCCAGCAAGGACAGGCGAGGGGACAATGAGCAGTTCTTC. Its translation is CASKDRRGDNEQFF. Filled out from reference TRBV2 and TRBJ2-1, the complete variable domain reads EPEVTQTPSHQVTQMGQEVILRCVPISNHLYFYWYRQILGQKVEFLVSFYNNEISEKSEIFDDQFSVERPDGSNFTLKIRSTKLEDSAMYFCASKDRRGDNEQFFGPGTRLTVL.

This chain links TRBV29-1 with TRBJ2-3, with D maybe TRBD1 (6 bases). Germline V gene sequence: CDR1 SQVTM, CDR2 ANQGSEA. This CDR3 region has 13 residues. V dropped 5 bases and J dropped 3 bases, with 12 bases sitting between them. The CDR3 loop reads CSVIWGRTDTQYF. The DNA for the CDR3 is TGCAGCGTTATTTGGGGGCGTACAGATACGCAGTATTTT.

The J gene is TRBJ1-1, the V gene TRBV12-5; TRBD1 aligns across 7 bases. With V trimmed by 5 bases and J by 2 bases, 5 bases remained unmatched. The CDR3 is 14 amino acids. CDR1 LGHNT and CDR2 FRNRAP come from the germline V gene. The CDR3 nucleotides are TGTGCTAGTGGTGCGGGACAGATTAACACTGAAGCTTTCTTT. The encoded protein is CASGAGQINTEAFF.

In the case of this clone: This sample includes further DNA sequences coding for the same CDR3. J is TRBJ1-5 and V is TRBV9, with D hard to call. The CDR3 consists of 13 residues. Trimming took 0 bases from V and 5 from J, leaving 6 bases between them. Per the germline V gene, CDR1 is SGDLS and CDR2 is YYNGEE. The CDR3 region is CASSVGVDQPQHF. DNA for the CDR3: TGTGCCAGCAGCGTAGGGGTTGATCAGCCCCAGCATTTT.

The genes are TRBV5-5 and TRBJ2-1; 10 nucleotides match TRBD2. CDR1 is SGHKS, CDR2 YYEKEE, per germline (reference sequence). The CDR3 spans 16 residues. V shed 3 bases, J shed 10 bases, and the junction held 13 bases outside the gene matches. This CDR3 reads CASSYLAGDLLGEQFF. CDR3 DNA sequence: TGTGCCAGCAGCTATCTAGCGGGAGACCTATTAGGGGAGCAGTTCTTC.

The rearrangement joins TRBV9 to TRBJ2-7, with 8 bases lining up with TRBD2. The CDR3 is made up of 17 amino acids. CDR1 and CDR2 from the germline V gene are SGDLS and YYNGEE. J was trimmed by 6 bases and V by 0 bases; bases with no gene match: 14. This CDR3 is CASSVDNGRAGLSEQYF. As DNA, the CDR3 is TGTGCCAGCAGCGTAGATAACGGGAGGGCCGGTTTAAGCGAGCAGTACTTC.